Below, 23 T cell receptor beta chains from the same sample are listed, as sequenced in a study of T cell responses to AZD1222 COVID-19 vaccine (dated by TCRdb to about 2021). Receptors were amplified or captured by the immunoSEQ multiplex PCR assay. Entries here come from immuneACCESS through TCRdb and include only in-frame sequences with V and J called. Some clones fail to appear in such tables; in the studies checked, an unresolved V gene covers under half of the shortfall, and the cause of the remainder is unknown. A total of 100,000 to 120,000 clones appear in this sample, more than 75% of them only once. The ten largest clones take up more than 9% of the sample. In the paper's terms, the time point label means: baseline before first vaccination. The sample was peripheral blood, taken on day 0 of AZD1222 vaccination. Every receptor here comes from an adult in good health.

This clone was recorded only once. CDR3 sequence: CASSEIPSSYNEQFF. The DNA of the CDR3 is TGTGCCAGCAGTGAGATACCTAGCTCCTACAATGAGCAGTTCTTC. The genes are TRBV6-1 and TRBJ2-1; no reliable D call. The CDR3 sequence is 15 residues long. CDR1 MNHNS and CDR2 SASEGT come from the germline V gene. V was clipped by 3 bases and J by 0 bases, with 9 bases between them.

The J gene is TRBJ1-2, the V gene TRBV19; 11 bases agree with TRBD1. The junction had 7 bases not matched to a gene; V was cut back by 7 bases and J by 6 bases. This CDR3 region has 14 residues. The germline V gene has CDR1 LNHDA and CDR2 SQIVND (reference sequence). The CDR3 reads CASTQGQGADGYTF. The CDR3 DNA reads TGTGCCAGTACCCAAGGACAGGGGGCGGATGGCTACACCTTC.

The chain joins TRBV23-1 to TRBJ2-7, with D unresolved. TRBV23-1 is annotated as an ORF whose role is uncertain. The CDR3 is made up of 13 amino acids. Between the trimmed V and J ends, which lost 4 bases and 7 bases, there was a span of 14 bases. In DNA, the CDR3 is TGCGCCAGCAGTCTTTTGATGATGGGGGAGCAGTACTTC. Encoded protein: CASSLLMMGEQYF.

This chain connects TRBV12-3 or TRBV12-4 to TRBJ1-1; D remains ambiguous. Trimming pared 2 bases from V and 11 bases from J, leaving 12 bases between. The CDR3 spans 12 residues. This CDR3 is CASSLSPNGAFF. The CDR3, as DNA: TGTGCCAGCAGTTTAAGCCCTAATGGGGCTTTCTTT.

CDR3 amino acids: CASSKDRATSYEQYF. CDR3 sequence (DNA): TGTGCCAGTAGCAAGGACAGGGCTACGTCCTACGAGCAGTACTTC. The chain couples TRBV19 to TRBJ2-7, with 8 positions matching TRBD1. The germline gives CDR1 LNHDA, CDR2 SQIVND (reference sequence). The CDR3 covers 15 residues. The V gene end was trimmed by 6 bases and the J gene end by 1 base; junction bases not matched to a gene: 8.

This clone has only one observation. The chain combines TRBV28 with TRBJ2-7; D is unclear. The CDR3 is made up of 12 amino acids. Per germline, CDR1 MDHEN and CDR2 SYDVKM. The V end lost 1 base, the J end lost 3 bases, and 4 bases lay between the germline ends. CDR3 nucleotides: TGTGCCAGCAGTTTATACATCTACGAGCAGTACTTC. It encodes CASSLYIYEQYF.

Comments on this clone: Other DNA sequences from this sample encode an identical CDR3 as well. The rearrangement links TRBV19 to TRBJ1-2; 9 positions match TRBD1. Germline lookup yields CDR1 LNHDA and CDR2 SQIVND (reference sequence). This CDR3 spans 14 amino acids. The V gene end was trimmed by 4 bases and the J gene end by 4 bases; junction bases not matched to a gene: 4. CDR3 sequence reads: CASSTTGGGYGYTF. The CDR3 bases are TGTGCCAGTAGTACCACAGGGGGCGGCTATGGCTACACCTTC.

The gene calls are TRBV28 and TRBJ1-1; the D is unclear. V was trimmed by 4 bases and J by 1 base, leaving 22 bases between them. This CDR3 region has 18 residues. Germline V gene sequence: CDR1 MDHEN, CDR2 SYDVKM. The CDR3 is CASSSLLSRRRGNTEAFF. The CDR3 DNA reads as TGTGCCAGCAGTTCCCTACTCTCTAGACGGCGGGGGAACACTGAAGCTTTCTTT. The full variable domain, with the rest looked up from reference TRBV28 and TRBJ1-1, is DVKVTQSSRYLVKRTGEKVFLECVQDMDHENMFWYRQDPGLGLRLIYFSYDVKMKEKGDIPEGYSVSREKKERFSLILESASTNQTSMYLCASSSLLSRRRGNTEAFFGQGTRLTVV.

The V gene is TRBV4-1, the J gene TRBJ2-1; the match to TRBD2 covers 9 bases. This CDR3 contains 16 residues. CDR1 is MGHRA and CDR2 is YSYEKL in the germline V gene. The ends lost 5 bases at V and 10 bases at J; junction bases unmatched: 15. CDR3 loop: CASSSSGGGRAEEQFF. The CDR3 bases are TGCGCCAGCAGCTCCAGCGGCGGCGGGAGGGCCGAAGAGCAGTTCTTC.

The V gene is TRBV18, the J gene TRBJ1-4; possible D gene TRBD1, 5 bases. The CDR3 runs to 17 residues. V was pared by 3 bases and J by 0 bases, with 14 bases between. Germline assignment: CDR1 KGHSH and CDR2 LQKENI. The CDR3 is CASSPRGGPATNEKLFF. The DNA for the CDR3 is TGTGCCAGCTCACCGCGGGGCGGACCTGCAACTAATGAAAAACTGTTTTTT.

The chain recombines TRBV19 with TRBJ2-1; D call uncertain. V was cut by 2 bases and J by 2 bases, with 10 bases left in between. The CDR3 covers 15 residues. Germline-derived CDR1 and CDR2 are LNHDA and SQIVND (reference sequence). The CDR3 loop is CASSISLVAYNEQFF. CDR3 sequence (DNA): TGTGCCAGTAGTATAAGTCTAGTCGCCTACAATGAGCAGTTCTTC. Full variable domain (rest looked up from reference TRBV19 and TRBJ2-1): DGGITQSPKYLFRKEGQNVTLSCEQNLNHDAMYWYRQDPGQGLRLIYYSQIVNDFQKGDIAEGYSVSREKKESFPLTVTSAQKNPTAFYLCASSISLVAYNEQFFGPGTRLTVL.

The gene calls are TRBV3-1 (or the pseudogene TRBV3-2) and TRBJ1-2; TRBD1 might be the D (5 bases). Germline V CDR1 and CDR2: LGHDT, YNNKEL (reference sequence). V lost 1 base and J 8 bases, leaving 14 bases between the germline ends. The CDR3 is made up of 14 amino acids. Here the CDR3 DNA reads TGTGCCAGCAGCCAAGTTCCCAGGGACGACGGCTACACCTTC. Its protein is CASSQVPRDDGYTF.

V usage is TRBV19 and J usage is TRBJ1-2; no definite D call. Trimming cost V 0 bases and J 2 bases, with 13 bases left between them. This CDR3 is 16 amino acids long. CDR1 and CDR2 from the germline V gene are LNHDA and SQIVND (reference sequence). CDR3 residues: CASSIDPGRGNYGYTF. CDR3 DNA sequence: TGTGCCAGTAGTATAGATCCCGGCCGGGGAAACTATGGCTACACCTTC.

The chain joins TRBV20-1 to TRBJ2-7; D not certain. The V gene lost 3 bases and the J gene lost 1 base, with 13 bases spanning the gap. The germline gives CDR1 DFQATT, CDR2 SNEGSKA (reference sequence). CDR3 length equals 14 residues. The CDR3 DNA is TGCAGTGCTAGTATCCGGCCTGGATCCTACGAGCAGTACTTC. Translation: CSASIRPGSYEQYF.

The CDR3 sequence: CASSPPGAPNEKLFF. The CDR3 DNA reads as TGTGCCAGCAGTCCCCCCGGGGCCCCAAATGAAAAACTGTTTTTT. This chain uses TRBV28 with TRBJ1-4, with a tentative D call TRBD1 (5 bases). Trimming cost V 5 bases and J 5 bases, with 15 bases left between them. CDR3 size: 15 residues. Germline V gives CDR1 MDHEN, CDR2 SYDVKM.

This sequence joins TRBV11-2 and TRBJ1-3; D uncertain. Trimming removed 0 bases at V and 6 bases at J, with 3 bases between. This CDR3 contains 12 residues. Germline V gives CDR1 SGHAT, CDR2 FQNNGV. In nucleotides, the CDR3 is TGTGCCAGCAGCTTAGATGAAAACACCATATATTTT. It encodes CASSLDENTIYF.

This chain joins TRBV5-6 and TRBJ1-6; D is possibly TRBD1 (5 bases). This CDR3 spans 15 amino acids. Per the germline V gene, CDR1 is SGHDT and CDR2 is YYEEEE. V lost 4 bases, J lost 7 bases, and 15 bases lay in between. The CDR3 bases are TGTGCCAGCAGCAGGAGGGGCAGGGAGAATTCACCCCTCCACTTT. Amino acids: CASSRRGRENSPLHF.

The chain uses TRBV18 and TRBJ2-2; no clear D gene. V was clipped by 2 bases and J by 4 bases, with 11 bases between them. The CDR3 loop spans 15 amino acids. Germline CDR1 and CDR2: KGHSH and LQKENI. The CDR3 spells CASSPVETFTGELFF. The CDR3 nucleotides read TGTGCCAGCTCACCAGTGGAGACATTCACCGGGGAGCTGTTTTTT.

The chain has TRBV10-1 and TRBJ2-7, with 7 bases lining up with TRBD1. The V gene's germline CDR1 is WNHNN and CDR2 SYGVQD (reference sequence). The length of the CDR3 is 14 residues. The V and J ends lost 5 bases and 4 bases, in that order; junction bases with no gene match: 8. Here the CDR3 DNA reads TGCGCCAGCAGTAAAACGGGACAGCAGTACGAGCAGTACTTC. Translated, it gives CASSKTGQQYEQYF.

The gene calls are TRBV3-1 (or the pseudogene TRBV3-2) and TRBJ1-6, with a weak D call TRBD1 (6 bases). V lost 4 bases, J lost 7 bases, and 14 bases lay in between. Germline CDR1 and CDR2: LGHDT and YNNKEL (reference sequence). This CDR3 spans 15 amino acids. The CDR3 region has the DNA TGTGCCAGCAGCCCCCGGAGGGGGTGGAATTCACCCCTCCACTTT. This encodes CASSPRRGWNSPLHF.

The CDR3 region is CARNLRGGGGGANVLTF. The CDR3 DNA follows: TGCGCCAGGAACCTACGTGGCGGGGGCGGTGGGGCCAACGTCCTGACTTTC. The chain combines TRBV4-1 with TRBJ2-6, with a weak D call TRBD2 (7 bases). The CDR3 is made up of 17 amino acids. The germline gives CDR1 MGHRA, CDR2 YSYEKL. The V gene lost 9 bases and the J gene lost 3 bases, with 21 bases spanning the gap.

The chain has TRBV2 and TRBJ2-5; 7 nucleotides agree with TRBD2. The CDR3 length is 14 residues. Per the germline V gene, CDR1 is SNHLY and CDR2 is FYNNEI. The V gene end was trimmed by 7 bases and the J gene end by 2 bases; junction bases not matched to a gene: 7. The CDR3 DNA reads as TGTGCCAGCATCGGACGGGAGGATCAAGAGACCCAGTACTTC. Its translation: CASIGREDQETQYF.

This chain connects TRBV28 to TRBJ1-5, with 7 bases fitting TRBD1. This CDR3 contains 15 residues. Germline CDR1 is MDHEN and CDR2 is SYDVKM. Trimming took 5 bases from V and 1 from J; bases not matched to a gene: 5. The DNA for the CDR3 is TGTGCCAGCAGTCTAGGGGGCTTGAGCAATCAGCCCCAGCATTTT. Protein: CASSLGGLSNQPQHF.